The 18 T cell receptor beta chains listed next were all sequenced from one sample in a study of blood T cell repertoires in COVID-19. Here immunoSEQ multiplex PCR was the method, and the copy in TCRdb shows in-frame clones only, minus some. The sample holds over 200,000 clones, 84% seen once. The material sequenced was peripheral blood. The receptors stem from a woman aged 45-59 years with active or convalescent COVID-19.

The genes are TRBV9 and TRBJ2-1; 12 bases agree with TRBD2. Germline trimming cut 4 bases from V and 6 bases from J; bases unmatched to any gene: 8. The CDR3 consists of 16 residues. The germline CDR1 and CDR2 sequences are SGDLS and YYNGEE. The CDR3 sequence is CASSPRLAGVGNEQFF. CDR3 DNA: TGTGCCAGCAGCCCGAGACTAGCGGGAGTGGGCAATGAGCAGTTCTTC.

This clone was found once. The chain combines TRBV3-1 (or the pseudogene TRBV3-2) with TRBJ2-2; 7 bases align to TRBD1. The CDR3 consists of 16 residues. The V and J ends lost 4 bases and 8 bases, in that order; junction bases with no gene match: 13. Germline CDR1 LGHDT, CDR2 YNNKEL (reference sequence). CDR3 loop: CASSPTRGRGKGELFF. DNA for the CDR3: TGTGCCAGCAGCCCAACGAGGGGCAGGGGGAAAGGGGAGCTGTTTTTT.

The CDR3 spells CASSLQGSYGYTF. The CDR3, as DNA: TGTGCCAGCAGTCTACAGGGGAGCTATGGCTACACCTTC. The V gene is TRBV6-5, the J gene TRBJ1-2; TRBD1 matches at 7 bases. Germline lookup yields CDR1 MNHEY and CDR2 SVGAGI. This CDR3 has 13 amino acids. V shed 5 bases and J 4 bases; nucleotides not matched to a gene: 4.

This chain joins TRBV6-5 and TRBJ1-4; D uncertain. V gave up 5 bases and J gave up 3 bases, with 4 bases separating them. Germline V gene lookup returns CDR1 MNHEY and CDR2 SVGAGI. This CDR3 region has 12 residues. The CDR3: CASSRANEKLFF. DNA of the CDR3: TGTGCCAGCAGTCGAGCTAATGAAAAACTGTTTTTT.

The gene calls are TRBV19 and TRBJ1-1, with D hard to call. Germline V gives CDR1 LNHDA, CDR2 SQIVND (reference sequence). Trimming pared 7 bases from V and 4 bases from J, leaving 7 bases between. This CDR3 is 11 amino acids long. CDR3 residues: CASNFGTEAFF. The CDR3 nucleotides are TGTGCCAGTAACTTCGGCACTGAAGCTTTCTTT. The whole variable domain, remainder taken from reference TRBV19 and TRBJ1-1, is DGGITQSPKYLFRKEGQNVTLSCEQNLNHDAMYWYRQDPGQGLRLIYYSQIVNDFQKGDIAEGYSVSREKKESFPLTVTSAQKNPTAFYLCASNFGTEAFFGQGTRLTVV.

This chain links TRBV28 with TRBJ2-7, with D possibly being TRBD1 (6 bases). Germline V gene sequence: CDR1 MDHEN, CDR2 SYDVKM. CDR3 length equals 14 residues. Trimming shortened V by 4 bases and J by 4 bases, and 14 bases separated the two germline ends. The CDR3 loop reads CASSSSRQVYEQYF. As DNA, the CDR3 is TGTGCCAGCAGTTCCTCACGACAGGTATACGAGCAGTACTTC.

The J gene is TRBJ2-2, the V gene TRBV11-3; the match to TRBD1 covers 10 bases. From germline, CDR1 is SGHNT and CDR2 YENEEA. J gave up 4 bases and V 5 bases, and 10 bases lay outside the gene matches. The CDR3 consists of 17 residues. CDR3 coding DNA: TGTGCCAGCAGCCCTATTGCCCGGACAGGGGGCACCGGGGAGCTGTTTTTT. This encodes CASSPIARTGGTGELFF.

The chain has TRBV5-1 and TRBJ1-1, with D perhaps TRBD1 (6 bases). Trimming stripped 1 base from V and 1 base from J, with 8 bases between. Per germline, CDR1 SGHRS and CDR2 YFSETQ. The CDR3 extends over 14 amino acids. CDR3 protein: CASSLTGKNTEAFF. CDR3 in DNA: TGCGCCAGCAGCTTGACAGGGAAGAACACTGAAGCTTTCTTT.

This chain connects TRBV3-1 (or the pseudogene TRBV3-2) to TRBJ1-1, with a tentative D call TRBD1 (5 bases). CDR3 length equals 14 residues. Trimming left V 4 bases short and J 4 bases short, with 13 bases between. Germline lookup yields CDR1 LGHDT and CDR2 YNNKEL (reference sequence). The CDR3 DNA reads TGTGCCAGCAGCCGTCAGGGAGGAGGCACTGAAGCTTTCTTT. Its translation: CASSRQGGGTEAFF.

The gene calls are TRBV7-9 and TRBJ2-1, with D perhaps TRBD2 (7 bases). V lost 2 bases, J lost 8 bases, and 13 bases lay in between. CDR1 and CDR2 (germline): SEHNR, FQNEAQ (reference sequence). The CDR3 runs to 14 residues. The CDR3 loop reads CASSLTTGGDEQFF. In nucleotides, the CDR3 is TGTGCCAGCAGCTTAACTACGGGGGGCGATGAGCAGTTCTTC. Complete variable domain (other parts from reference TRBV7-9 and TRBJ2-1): DTGVSQNPRHKITKRGQNVTFRCDPISEHNRLYWYRQTLGQGPEFLTYFQNEAQLEKSRLLSDRFSAERPKGSFSTLEIQRTEQGDSAMYLCASSLTTGGDEQFFGPGTRLTVL.

CDR3 sequence: CASSSPYGLAGAQDTQYF. The CDR3 coding sequence is TGTGCCAGCAGCTCCCCATATGGACTAGCGGGAGCCCAAGATACGCAGTATTTT. This sequence joins TRBV5-5 and TRBJ2-3; 13 bases are a match to TRBD2. Trimming at V came to 3 bases and at J to 5 bases, leaving 12 bases not matched to a gene. The CDR3 has 18 residues. In germline, CDR1 is SGHKS, CDR2 YYEKEE (reference sequence).

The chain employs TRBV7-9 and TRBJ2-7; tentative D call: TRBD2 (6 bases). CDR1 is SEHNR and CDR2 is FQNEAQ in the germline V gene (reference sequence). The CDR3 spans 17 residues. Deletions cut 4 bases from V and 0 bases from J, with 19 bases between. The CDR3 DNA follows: TGTGCCAGCAGCTCCCGCGGGACTGCGGGGCCCTCCTACGAGCAGTACTTC. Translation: CASSSRGTAGPSYEQYF.

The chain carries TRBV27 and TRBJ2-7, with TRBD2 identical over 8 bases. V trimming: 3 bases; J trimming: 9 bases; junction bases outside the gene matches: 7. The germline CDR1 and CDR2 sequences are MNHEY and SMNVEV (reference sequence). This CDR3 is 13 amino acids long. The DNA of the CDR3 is TGTGCCAGCAGTTTCCTGGACGGGAGGGCGCAGTACTTC. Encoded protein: CASSFLDGRAQYF.

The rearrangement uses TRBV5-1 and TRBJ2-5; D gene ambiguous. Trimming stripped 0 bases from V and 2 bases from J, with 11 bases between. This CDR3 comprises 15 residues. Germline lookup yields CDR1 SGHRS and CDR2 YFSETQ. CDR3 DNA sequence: TGCGCCAGCAGCTTGGCCAGGCAGGTGCAAGAGACCCAGTACTTC. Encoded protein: CASSLARQVQETQYF.

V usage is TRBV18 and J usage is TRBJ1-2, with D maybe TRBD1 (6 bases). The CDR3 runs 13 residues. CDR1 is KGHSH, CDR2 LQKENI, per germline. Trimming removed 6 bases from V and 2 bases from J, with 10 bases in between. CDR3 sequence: CASSAQGNYGYTF. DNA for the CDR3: TGTGCCAGCTCGGCACAGGGAAACTATGGCTACACCTTC.

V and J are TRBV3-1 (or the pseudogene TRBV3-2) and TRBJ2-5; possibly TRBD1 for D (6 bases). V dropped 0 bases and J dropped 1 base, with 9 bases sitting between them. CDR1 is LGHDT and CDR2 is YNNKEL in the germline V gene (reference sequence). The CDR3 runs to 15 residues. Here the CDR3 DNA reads TGTGCCAGCAGCCAAGACAGGGGAAGCCAAGAGACCCAGTACTTC. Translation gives CASSQDRGSQETQYF.

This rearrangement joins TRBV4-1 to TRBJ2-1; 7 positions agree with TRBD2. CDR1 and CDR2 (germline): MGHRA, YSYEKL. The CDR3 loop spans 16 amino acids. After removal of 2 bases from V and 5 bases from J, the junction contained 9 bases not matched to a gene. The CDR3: CASSQTRGGGNNEQFF. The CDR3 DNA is TGCGCCAGCAGCCAAACACGTGGGGGGGGGAACAATGAGCAGTTCTTC.

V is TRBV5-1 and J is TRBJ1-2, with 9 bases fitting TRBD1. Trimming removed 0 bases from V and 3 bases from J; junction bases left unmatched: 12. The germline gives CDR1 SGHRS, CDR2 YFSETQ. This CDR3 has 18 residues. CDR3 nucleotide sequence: TGCGCCAGCAGCTTGGGTGGGACAGGGTCCAGACCGGACTATGGCTACACCTTC. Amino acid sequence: CASSLGGTGSRPDYGYTF.